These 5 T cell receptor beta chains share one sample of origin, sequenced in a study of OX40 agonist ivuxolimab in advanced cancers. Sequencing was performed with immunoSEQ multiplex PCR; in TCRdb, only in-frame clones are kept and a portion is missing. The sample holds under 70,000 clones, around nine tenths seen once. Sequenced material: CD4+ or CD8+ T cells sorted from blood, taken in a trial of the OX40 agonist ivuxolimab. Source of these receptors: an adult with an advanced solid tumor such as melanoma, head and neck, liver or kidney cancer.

CDR3 loop: CASSLDLIRTYEQYF. CDR3 coding DNA: TGTGCCAGCAGCTTAGATCTAATTCGTACCTACGAGCAGTACTTC. V gene TRBV11-2 combines with J gene TRBJ2-7; D not certain. The germline gives CDR1 SGHAT, CDR2 FQNNGV. Trimming pared 0 bases from V and 2 bases from J, leaving 11 bases between. The CDR3 has 15 residues.

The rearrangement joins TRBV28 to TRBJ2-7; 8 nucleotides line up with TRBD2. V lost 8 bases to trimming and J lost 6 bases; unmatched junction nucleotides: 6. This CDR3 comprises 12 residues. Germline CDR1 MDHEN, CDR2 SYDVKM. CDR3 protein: CASRREAGEQYF. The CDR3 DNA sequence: TGTGCCAGCCGGCGGGAGGCAGGCGAGCAGTACTTC. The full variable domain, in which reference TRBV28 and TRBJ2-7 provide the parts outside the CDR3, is DVKVTQSSRYLVKRTGEKVFLECVQDMDHENMFWYRQDPGLGLRLIYFSYDVKMKEKGDIPEGYSVSREKKERFSLILESASTNQTSMYLCASRREAGEQYFGPGTRLTVT.

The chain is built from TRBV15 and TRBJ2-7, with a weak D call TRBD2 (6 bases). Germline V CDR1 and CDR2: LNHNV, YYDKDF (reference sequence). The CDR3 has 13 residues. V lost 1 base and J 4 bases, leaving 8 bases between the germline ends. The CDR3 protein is CATSRVGGYEQYF. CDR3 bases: TGTGCCACCAGCAGAGTGGGGGGTTACGAGCAGTACTTC.

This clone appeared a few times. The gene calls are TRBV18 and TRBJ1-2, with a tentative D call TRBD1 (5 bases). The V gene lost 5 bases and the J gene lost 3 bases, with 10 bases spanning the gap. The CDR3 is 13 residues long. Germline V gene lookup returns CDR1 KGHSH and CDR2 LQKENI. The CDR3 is CASSADSYYGYTF. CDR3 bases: TGTGCCAGCTCAGCCGACAGCTACTATGGCTACACCTTC.

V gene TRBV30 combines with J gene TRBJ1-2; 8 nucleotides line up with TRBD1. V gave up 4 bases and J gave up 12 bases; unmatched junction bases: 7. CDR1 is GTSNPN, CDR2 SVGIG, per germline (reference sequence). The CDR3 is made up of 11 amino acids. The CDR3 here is CAWNLGQGNTF. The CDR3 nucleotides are TGTGCCTGGAATCTCGGACAGGGAAACACCTTC.